Listed below are T cell receptor beta chains from one sample, sequenced in a study of blood T cell repertoires in COVID-19. Only in-frame clones appear in the TCRdb table, and some are missing; sequencing was by immunoSEQ multiplex PCR. The sample lists roughly 150,000 clones; around 82% were seen once. Material for sequencing was peripheral blood. The receptor source for this set is a human donor with acute or convalescent COVID-19. The donor label of this sample is uncertain. CDR3s include the opening cysteine and the closing phenylalanine or tryptophan. The order of the fields is D gene, V gene, clone size, J gene, CDR3 protein, CDR3 DNA. D genes are given only for firm matches. Size is stated for part of the rows, as once, few or many counts, or as a class when the clone is expanded.

d_gene: TRBD2; v_gene: TRBV19; abundance: .; j_gene: TRBJ2-3; CDR3aa: CASSKPGLGGDTQYF; CDR3nt: TGTGCCAGTAGCAAACCGGGACTAGGGGGAGATACGCAGTATTTT
d_gene: TRBD1; v_gene: TRBV19; abundance: .; j_gene: TRBJ1-6; CDR3aa: CASSIAGQGTSPLHF; CDR3nt: TGTGCCAGTAGTATAGCCGGACAGGGTACTTCACCCCTCCACTTT
d_gene: TRBD1; v_gene: TRBV6-5; abundance: .; j_gene: TRBJ1-2; CDR3aa: CASRAGGPNYGYTF; CDR3nt: TGTGCCAGCAGAGCAGGGGGCCCTAACTATGGCTACACCTTC
d_gene: TRBD1; v_gene: TRBV30; abundance: .; j_gene: TRBJ1-4; CDR3aa: CAWSDRGTNEKLFF; CDR3nt: TGTGCCTGGTCCGACAGGGGAACTAATGAAAAACTGTTTTTT
d_gene: .; v_gene: TRBV6-1; abundance: .; j_gene: TRBJ1-1; CDR3aa: CASSEALDTLRGAFF; CDR3nt: TGTGCCAGCAGTGAAGCCCTTGACACCCTCCGTGGAGCTTTCTTT
d_gene: .; v_gene: TRBV2; abundance: .; j_gene: TRBJ1-1; CDR3aa: CASSFTGSETEAFF; CDR3nt: TGTGCCAGCAGTTTTACAGGGTCCGAGACTGAAGCTTTCTTT
d_gene: .; v_gene: TRBV30; abundance: .; j_gene: TRBJ1-6; CDR3aa: CAWSYGSYNSPLHF; CDR3nt: TGTGCCTGGAGCTATGGCTCCTATAATTCACCCCTCCACTTT
d_gene: TRBD1; v_gene: TRBV19; abundance: .; j_gene: TRBJ1-2; CDR3aa: CASSTPGLTGNYGYTF; CDR3nt: TGTGCCAGTAGTACGCCGGGGTTGACAGGGAACTATGGCTACACCTTC
d_gene: .; v_gene: TRBV7-9; abundance: .; j_gene: TRBJ2-4; CDR3aa: CASSLGLAINIQYF; CDR3nt: TGTGCCAGCAGCTTGGGGCTGGCGATCAACATTCAGTACTTC
d_gene: .; v_gene: TRBV21-1; abundance: .; j_gene: TRBJ1-1; CDR3aa: CASSKGQGAAEAFF; CDR3nt: TGTGCCAGCAGCAAAGGTCAGGGGGCGGCTGAAGCTTTCTTT
d_gene: .; v_gene: TRBV1; abundance: .; j_gene: TRBJ2-7; CDR3aa: CTSSQGDRRHYEQYF; CDR3nt: TGCACCAGCAGCCAAGGAGACAGGAGACACTACGAGCAGTACTTC
d_gene: TRBD2; v_gene: TRBV11-2; abundance: .; j_gene: TRBJ2-5; CDR3aa: CASSLGLAGGKETQYF; CDR3nt: TGTGCCAGCAGTTTAGGACTAGCGGGGGGTAAAGAGACCCAGTACTTC
d_gene: TRBD2; v_gene: TRBV13; abundance: few; j_gene: TRBJ2-3; CDR3aa: CASSFRPQLAGEPDTQYF; CDR3nt: TGTGCCAGCAGCTTTCGGCCCCAACTAGCGGGGGAGCCAGATACGCAGTATTTT
d_gene: .; v_gene: TRBV30; abundance: .; j_gene: TRBJ1-5; CDR3aa: CAWSLTRQEGPQHF; CDR3nt: TGTGCCTGGAGTTTAACCCGACAGGAAGGGCCCCAGCATTTT
d_gene: .; v_gene: TRBV25-1; abundance: once; j_gene: TRBJ1-1; CDR3aa: CASSDHRAAEAFF; CDR3nt: TGTGCCAGCAGTGACCACAGGGCCGCTGAAGCTTTCTTT
d_gene: .; v_gene: TRBV3-1/TRBV3-2; abundance: .; j_gene: TRBJ1-1; CDR3aa: CASSRMPGDTEAFF; CDR3nt: TGTGCCAGCAGCCGAATGCCAGGGGACACTGAAGCTTTCTTT
d_gene: TRBD1; v_gene: TRBV6-5; abundance: .; j_gene: TRBJ2-5; CDR3aa: CALKSGTEETQYF; CDR3nt: TGTGCCCTAAAGTCCGGGACAGAAGAGACCCAGTACTTC
d_gene: .; v_gene: TRBV18; abundance: .; j_gene: TRBJ2-2; CDR3aa: CASSPSRTGELFF; CDR3nt: TGTGCCAGCTCACCATCGCGGACCGGGGAGCTGTTTTTT
d_gene: TRBD1; v_gene: TRBV19; abundance: .; j_gene: TRBJ1-2; CDR3aa: CASTRDRDGYGYTF; CDR3nt: TGTGCCAGTACCCGGGACAGGGACGGCTATGGCTACACCTTC
d_gene: .; v_gene: TRBV30; abundance: .; j_gene: TRBJ2-1; CDR3aa: CAWSVGGYNEQFF; CDR3nt: TGTGCCTGGAGTGTTGGGGGGTACAATGAGCAGTTCTTC